These 8 T cell receptor beta chains were sequenced from one sample in a study of cytotoxic CD8 clonotypes in ibrutinib-treated CLL (dated by TCRdb to the early 2020s). Library construction relied on the immunoSEQ multiplex PCR assay. TCRdb retrieved this table from immuneACCESS and kept in-frame rearrangements only. Not all clones are present; in checked studies, unresolved V genes account for under half, and no reason is known for the remainder. Counted in this sample were roughly 70,000 clones; around 80% of them appeared once. The ten largest clones add up to 7.5% to 8% of the sample. The meaning of the sample's time point label: progressive disease on ibrutinib. Sequenced material: PBMCs, taken at disease progression, from a patient treated with ibrutinib. These receptors all come from a human donor with chronic lymphocytic leukemia.

The CDR3 DNA follows: TGCGCCAGCAGCGCACAGGCCTCTGGGGCCAACGTCCTGACTTTC. Amino acid sequence: CASSAQASGANVLTF. The genes are TRBV5-1 and TRBJ2-6; D might be TRBD1 (5 bases). Germline values: CDR1 SGHRS, CDR2 YFSETQ. V shed 4 bases and J shed 0 bases, with 8 bases lying between them. The CDR3 loop spans 15 amino acids.

The V call is TRBV28, the J call TRBJ1-2; D uncertain. V lost 4 bases and J lost 6, with 15 bases in between. The germline CDR1 and CDR2 sequences are MDHEN and SYDVKM. CDR3 size: 14 residues. In DNA, the CDR3 is TGTGCCAGCAGTTCCTTAAATATGGCCGATGGCTACACCTTC. Amino acid sequence: CASSSLNMADGYTF.

DNA of the CDR3: TGTGCCAGCAGCCAAGATGGCCAGTCTGGTTTGTATTCACCCCTCCACTTT. This gives the protein CASSQDGQSGLYSPLHF. The chain couples TRBV4-2 to TRBJ1-6; D gene unclear. The germline V gene has CDR1 LGHNA and CDR2 YNFKEQ. This CDR3 spans 17 amino acids. Trimming took 0 bases from V and 8 from J, leaving 17 bases between them.

In its sample, this clone was seen once. The chain has TRBV4-2 and TRBJ2-1; either TRBD1 or TRBD2 may supply D (6 bases each). CDR1 LGHNA and CDR2 YNFKEQ come from the germline V gene. V lost 4 bases and J 5 bases, leaving 18 bases between the germline ends. This CDR3 region has 16 residues. The CDR3: CASSLFKGGRNNEQFF. DNA for the CDR3: TGTGCCAGCAGCCTTTTTAAGGGGGGACGGAACAATGAGCAGTTCTTC.

V gene TRBV15 combines with J gene TRBJ2-7; no definite D call. Between the trimmed V and J ends, which lost 1 base and 5 bases, there was a span of 15 bases. This CDR3 comprises 15 residues. Germline loops: CDR1 LNHNV, CDR2 YYDKDF (reference sequence). This CDR3 is CATSRVRRLPHEQYF. The DNA for the CDR3 is TGTGCCACCAGCAGAGTGAGAAGACTGCCCCACGAGCAGTACTTC.

The sample holds a few counts of this clone. The gene calls are TRBV5-1 and TRBJ1-2; 10 bases align to TRBD1. The CDR3 sequence is 14 residues long. Looked up from germline, CDR1 is SGHRS and CDR2 is YFSETQ. V lost 5 bases and J lost 8; bases outside the gene matches: 9. The CDR3 region has the DNA TGCGCCAGCAGACCCGGACAGGGGGTTTACGGCTACACCTTC. Translated: CASRPGQGVYGYTF.

This chain links TRBV2 with TRBJ2-7; D is possibly TRBD1 (5 bases). The CDR3 contains 13 residues. Germline CDR1 and CDR2: SNHLY and FYNNEI. Trimming removed 10 bases from V and 6 bases from J, with 19 bases in between. The CDR3 here is CANRPSRESEQYF. CDR3 bases: TGTGCCAACCGTCCGAGCAGGGAAAGCGAGCAGTACTTC.

The chain couples TRBV15 to TRBJ1-2, with 7 bases that match TRBD1. Germline CDR1 and CDR2: LNHNV and YYDKDF (reference sequence). This CDR3 contains 16 residues. V lost 1 base, J lost 5 bases, and 10 bases stayed unmatched. CDR3 DNA sequence: TGTGCCACCAGCAGAGTCCCCACTGACAGGGTTTATGGCTACACCTTC. It specifies CATSRVPTDRVYGYTF.